This TCR beta chain is from a study of T cell clusters in autoimmune cytopenias. Roughly 38,000 genome equivalents of blood DNA were amplified for TRB. Study observations and caveats: TRB repertoire shifts in secondary cytopenia and chronic lymphocytic leukemia mostly reflected lymphoma, not autoimmunity.

Multiplex touch-down PCR amplified TRB using TRB-A and TRB-B pools in one tube. TCRdb reprocessed the multiplex PCR reads and stores each CDR3 protein as one record, lacking DNA. Reported are roughly 10,000 distinct CDR3 sequences; the ten largest clones contain around 21%. This clonotype is identified as medium-sized from frequency. The antigen remains unidentified. Looked up from germline, CDR1 is SGHDT and CDR2 is YYEEEE. This CDR3 spans 13 amino acids. These data also featured in a second study, about T cell repertoires in aging, cancer and after chemotherapy.

The sample comprised peripheral blood. The chain joins TRBV5-6 to TRBJ2-5; TCRdb returns TRBD1, unconfirmable since there is no DNA. The source is a human donor in good health. CDR3 in amino acids: CASQDSDDETQYF. The full variable domain, with the rest looked up from reference TRBV5-6 and TRBJ2-5, is DAGVTQSPTHLIKTRGQQVTLRCSPKSGHDTVSWYQQALGQGPQFIFQYYEEEERQRGNFPDRFSGHQFPNYSSELNVNALLLGDSALYLCASQDSDDETQYFGPGTRLLVL.